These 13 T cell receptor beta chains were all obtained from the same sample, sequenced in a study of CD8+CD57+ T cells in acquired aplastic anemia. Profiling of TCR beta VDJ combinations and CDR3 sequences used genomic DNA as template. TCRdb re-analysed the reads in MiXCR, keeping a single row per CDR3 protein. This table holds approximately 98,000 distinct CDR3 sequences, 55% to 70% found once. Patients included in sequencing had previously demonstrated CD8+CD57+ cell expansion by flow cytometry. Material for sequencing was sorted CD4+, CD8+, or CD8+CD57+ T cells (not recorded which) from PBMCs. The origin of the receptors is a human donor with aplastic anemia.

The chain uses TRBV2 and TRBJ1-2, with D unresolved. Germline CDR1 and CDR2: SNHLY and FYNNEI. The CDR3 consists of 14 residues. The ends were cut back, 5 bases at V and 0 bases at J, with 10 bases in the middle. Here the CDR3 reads CASSYTKANYGYTF. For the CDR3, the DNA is TGTGCCAGCAGTTATACCAAAGCTAACTATGGCTACACCTTC.

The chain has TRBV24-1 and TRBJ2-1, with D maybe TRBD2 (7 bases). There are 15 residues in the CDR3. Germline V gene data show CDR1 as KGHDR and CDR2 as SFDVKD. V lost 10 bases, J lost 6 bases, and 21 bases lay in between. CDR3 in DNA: TGTGCCACAGGAGGGGTGAGGGGGGGCGGCAATGAGCAGTTCTTC. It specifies CATGGVRGGGNEQFF.

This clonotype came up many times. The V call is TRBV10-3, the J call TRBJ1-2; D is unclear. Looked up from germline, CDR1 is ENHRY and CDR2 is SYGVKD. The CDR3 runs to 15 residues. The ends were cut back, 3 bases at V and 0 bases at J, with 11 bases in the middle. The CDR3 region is CAISESFRTNYGYTF. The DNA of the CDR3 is TGTGCCATCAGTGAATCTTTCCGCACTAACTATGGCTACACCTTC.

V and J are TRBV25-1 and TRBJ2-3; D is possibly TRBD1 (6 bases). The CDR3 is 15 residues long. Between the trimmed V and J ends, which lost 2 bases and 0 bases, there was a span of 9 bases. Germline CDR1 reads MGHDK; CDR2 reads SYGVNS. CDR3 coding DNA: TGTGCCAGCAGTGAAAGGGGGTTGAGCACAGATACGCAGTATTTT. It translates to CASSERGLSTDTQYF.

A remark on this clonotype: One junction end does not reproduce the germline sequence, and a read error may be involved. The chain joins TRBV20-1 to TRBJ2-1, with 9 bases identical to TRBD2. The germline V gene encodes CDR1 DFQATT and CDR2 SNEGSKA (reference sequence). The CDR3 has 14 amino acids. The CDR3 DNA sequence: TGCAGTGCTAGAGGCCTAGCGGGGCACAATGAGCGGTTCTTC. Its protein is CSARGLAGHNERFF.

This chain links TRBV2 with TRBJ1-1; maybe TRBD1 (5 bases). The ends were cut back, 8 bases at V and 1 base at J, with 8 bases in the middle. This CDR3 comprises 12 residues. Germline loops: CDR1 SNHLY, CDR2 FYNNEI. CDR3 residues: CASLGGNTEAFF. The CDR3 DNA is TGTGCCAGCCTGGGGGGGAACACTGAAGCTTTCTTT.

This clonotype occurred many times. The CDR3 DNA is TGTGCCAGCAGCGTAGATCCGTCAGGCAATCAGCCCCAGCATTTT. It codes for CASSVDPSGNQPQHF. J is TRBJ1-5 and V is TRBV9; D is ambiguous. Germline values: CDR1 SGDLS, CDR2 YYNGEE. The CDR3 has 15 residues. V gave up 0 bases and J gave up 2 bases, with 9 bases separating them.

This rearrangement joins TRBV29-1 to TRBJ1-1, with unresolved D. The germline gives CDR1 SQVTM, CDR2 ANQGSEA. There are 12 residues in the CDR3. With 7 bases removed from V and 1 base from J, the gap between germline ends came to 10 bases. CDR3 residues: CSGRGSNTEAFF. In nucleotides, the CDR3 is TGCAGCGGTCGGGGTTCGAACACTGAAGCTTTCTTT. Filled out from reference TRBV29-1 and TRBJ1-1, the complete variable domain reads SAVISQKPSRDICQRGTSLTIQCQVDSQVTMMFWYRQQPGQSLTLIATANQGSEATYESGFVIDKFPISRPNLTFSTLTVSNMSPEDSSIYLCSGRGSNTEAFFGQGTRLTVV.

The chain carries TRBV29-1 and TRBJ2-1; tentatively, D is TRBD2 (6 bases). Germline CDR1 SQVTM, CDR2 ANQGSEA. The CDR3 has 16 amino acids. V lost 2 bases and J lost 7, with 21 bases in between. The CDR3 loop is CSVELRGAVVRNEQFF. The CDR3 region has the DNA TGCAGCGTTGAACTACGCGGGGCGGTGGTACGTAATGAGCAGTTCTTC.

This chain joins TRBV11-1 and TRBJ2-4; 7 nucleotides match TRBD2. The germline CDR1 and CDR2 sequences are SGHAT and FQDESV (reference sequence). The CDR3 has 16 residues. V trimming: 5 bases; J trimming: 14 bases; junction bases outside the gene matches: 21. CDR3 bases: TGTGCCAGCAGCAAGCGGGACCGCGACAGAGATGTGATGGAGTACTTC. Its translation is CASSKRDRDRDVMEYF.

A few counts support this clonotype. The CDR3 region has the DNA TGTGCCACCAGCAGAGTACGGGAGGGCCCGGGAGAGCAGTACTTC. Protein: CATSRVREGPGEQYF. The gene calls are TRBV15 and TRBJ2-7, with 8 nucleotides matching TRBD2. Germline V gene data show CDR1 as LNHNV and CDR2 as YYDKDF (reference sequence). Trimming removed 1 base from V and 7 bases from J; junction bases left unmatched: 9. The CDR3 loop spans 15 amino acids.

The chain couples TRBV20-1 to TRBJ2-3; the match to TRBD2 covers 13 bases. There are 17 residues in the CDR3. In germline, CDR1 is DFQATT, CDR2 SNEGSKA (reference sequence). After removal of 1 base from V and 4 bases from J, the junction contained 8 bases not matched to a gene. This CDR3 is CSARGTSGGQGADTQYF. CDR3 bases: TGCAGTGCTAGAGGGACTAGCGGGGGCCAAGGGGCAGATACGCAGTATTTT.

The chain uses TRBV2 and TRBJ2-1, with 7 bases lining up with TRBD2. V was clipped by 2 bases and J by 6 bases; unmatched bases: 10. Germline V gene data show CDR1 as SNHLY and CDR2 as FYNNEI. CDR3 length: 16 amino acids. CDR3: CASSERGSGRSNEQFF. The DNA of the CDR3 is TGTGCCAGCAGTGAAAGGGGTAGCGGGCGGTCCAATGAGCAGTTCTTC. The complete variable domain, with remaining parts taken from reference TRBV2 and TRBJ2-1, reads EPEVTQTPSHQVTQMGQEVILRCVPISNHLYFYWYRQILGQKVEFLVSFYNNEISEKSEIFDDQFSVERPDGSNFTLKIRSTKLEDSAMYFCASSERGSGRSNEQFFGPGTRLTVL.